This T cell receptor (beta chain) appears in the sequencing data of a study of blood T cell repertoires in COVID-19. The CDR3 is 13 amino acids. J lost 15 bases, V lost 0 bases, and 8 bases had no gene match. Germline CDR1 reads SGHTA; CDR2 reads FQGTGA. Here immunoSEQ multiplex PCR was the method, and the copy in TCRdb shows in-frame clones only, minus some. The data contain fewer than 200,000 clones, under 80% of them singletons. The rearrangement uses TRBV7-3 and TRBJ2-1; TRBD2 matches at 7 bases. The sample was peripheral blood. The receptor was isolated from a man in his sixties or seventies with acute or convalescent COVID-19. As DNA, the CDR3 is TGTGCCAGCAGCTTAACGATGCGGGAGCGATTGTTCTTC. The encoded protein is CASSLTMRERLFF. Full variable domain (rest looked up from reference TRBV7-3 and TRBJ2-1): GAGVSQTPSNKVTEKGKYVELRCDPISGHTALYWYRQSLGQGPEFLIYFQGTGAADDSGLPNDRFFAVRPEGSVSTLKIQRTERGDSAVYLCASSLTMRERLFFGPGTRLTVL.